These 18 T cell receptor beta chains originate from one sample sequenced in a study of human T cells and chemical hapten exposure. Time point of the sample: patch test 2, 6 weeks after DPC sensitization. Treatment described: therapeutic diphenylcyclopropenone sensitization with weekly scalp DPC. TCRdb recomputed calls from the RACE reads with MiXCR, one row per CDR3 protein. In the table there are about 380,000 distinct CDR3 sequences, roughly 6% of which are singletons. The sequencing used whole blood, collected in connection with sensitization to the hapten diphenylcyclopropenone (DPC). The origin of the receptors is a woman younger than 30 with alopecia areata. Some clones in this sample may be carry-over from other donors' samples.

In its sample, this clonotype was seen a few times. The chain links TRBV7-2 to TRBJ2-1, with 15 bases aligning to TRBD2. There are 16 residues in the CDR3. In germline, CDR1 is SGHTA, CDR2 FQGNSA. Losses at the gene ends were 5 bases for V and 7 bases for J; bases not matched to a gene: 6. The CDR3 region is CASSRTSGGARNEQFF. In DNA, the CDR3 is TGTGCCAGCAGCCGGACTAGCGGGGGGGCACGGAATGAGCAGTTCTTC.

In its sample, this clonotype was seen many times. The genes are TRBV7-6 and TRBJ1-6; a weak D match, TRBD1 (5 bases). Trimming pared 3 bases from V and 5 bases from J, leaving 8 bases between. The CDR3 length is 14 residues. CDR1 is SGHVS and CDR2 is FNYEAQ in the germline V gene. The CDR3 DNA sequence: TGTGCCAGCAGCTTGGGACTGAATAATTCACCCCTCCACTTT. Protein sequence: CASSLGLNNSPLHF.

This clonotype was counted many times. The rearrangement joins TRBV7-2 to TRBJ2-7; 10 bases match TRBD2. Germline-derived CDR1 and CDR2 are SGHTA and FQGNSA. The CDR3 runs to 13 residues. J lost 6 bases, V lost 7 bases, and 6 bases had no gene match. CDR3 amino acids: CASIPGLASEQYF. Here the CDR3 DNA reads TGTGCCAGCATCCCGGGACTAGCGTCCGAGCAGTACTTC.

The chain combines TRBV10-3 with TRBJ2-1, with 8 bases identical to TRBD2. The CDR3 length is 17 residues. Per the germline V gene, CDR1 is ENHRY and CDR2 is SYGVKD. The ends lost 0 bases at V and 2 bases at J; junction bases unmatched: 6. As DNA, the CDR3 is TGTGCCATCAGTGAGTCGAACGGGGGGGCTGCCTACAATGAGCAGTTCTTC. Protein sequence: CAISESNGGAAYNEQFF.

This clonotype came up many times. The gene calls are TRBV6-5 and TRBJ1-5, with no clear D. CDR1 and CDR2 (germline): MNHEY, SVGAGI. Trimming took off 0 bases at V and 7 bases at J, with 10 bases between the two ends. This CDR3 spans 14 amino acids. CDR3 sequence: CASSYSTSGQPQHF. The DNA for the CDR3 is TGTGCCAGCAGTTACTCCACGAGCGGGCAGCCCCAGCATTTT.

A few counts support this clonotype. The chain joins TRBV2 to TRBJ1-1; D call uncertain. The CDR3 sequence is 12 residues long. Trimming left V 3 bases short and J 3 bases short, with 5 bases between. The V gene's germline CDR1 is SNHLY and CDR2 FYNNEI. The CDR3 nucleotides are TGTGCCAGCAGTGAGGTGGACACTGAAGCTTTCTTT. Translation gives CASSEVDTEAFF.

Ten or more counts support this clonotype. The genes are TRBV7-9 and TRBJ1-4; 7 bases line up with TRBD1. The CDR3 runs to 15 residues. J gave up 3 bases and V 6 bases, and 7 bases lay outside the gene matches. Germline-derived CDR1 and CDR2 are SEHNR and FQNEAQ (reference sequence). The CDR3 spells CASSQGGHANEKLFF. The CDR3 region has the DNA TGTGCCAGCAGTCAGGGGGGGCATGCTAATGAAAAACTGTTTTTT.

The V gene is TRBV6-5, the J gene TRBJ2-5; no reliable D call. CDR1 MNHEY and CDR2 SVGAGI come from the germline V gene. The CDR3 length is 13 residues. V was clipped by 6 bases and J by 4 bases, with 12 bases between them. CDR3 DNA sequence: TGTGCCAGCAGCCCTCTACGGGCAGAGACCCAGTACTTC. Its protein is CASSPLRAETQYF.

This clonotype was observed a few times. The chain carries TRBV28 and TRBJ2-3; D ambiguous. Trimming left V 5 bases short and J 3 bases short, with 12 bases between. This CDR3 has 14 residues. CDR1 MDHEN and CDR2 SYDVKM come from the germline V gene. The CDR3 loop is CASSPLGRTDTQYF. The DNA of the CDR3 is TGTGCCAGCAGTCCCCTAGGTAGAACAGATACGCAGTATTTT. Full variable domain (remainder filled in from reference TRBV28 and TRBJ2-3): DVKVTQSSRYLVKRTGEKVFLECVQDMDHENMFWYRQDPGLGLRLIYFSYDVKMKEKGDIPEGYSVSREKKERFSLILESASTNQTSMYLCASSPLGRTDTQYFGPGTRLTVL.

This chain joins TRBV7-9 and TRBJ2-2, with 13 bases that match TRBD2. In germline, CDR1 is SEHNR, CDR2 FQNEAQ (reference sequence). There are 15 residues in the CDR3. V dropped 4 bases and J dropped 7; count of bases not matched to a gene: 3. The CDR3 region has the DNA TGTGCCAGCAGCTCCCGGACTAGCGGGGGCGGGGAGCTGTTTTTT. Translating gives CASSSRTSGGGELFF.

The gene calls are TRBV5-4 and TRBJ2-7; TRBD1 agrees at 8 bases. The CDR3 is made up of 15 amino acids. V shed 2 bases, J shed 4 bases, and the junction held 8 bases outside the gene matches. CDR1 is SGHNT, CDR2 YYREEE, per germline (reference sequence). The CDR3 region is CASSLLQGAIYEQYF. The CDR3 DNA reads TGTGCCAGCAGCTTACTCCAGGGGGCGATTTACGAGCAGTACTTC.

This clonotype was seen at least ten times. V and J are TRBV6-2 or TRBV6-3 and TRBJ1-4; D remains unclear. Between the trimmed V and J ends, which lost 0 bases and 8 bases, there was a span of 10 bases. The CDR3 runs to 14 residues. Germline loops: CDR1 MNHEY, CDR2 SVGEGT. Here the CDR3 reads CASSYSSSAEKLFF. CDR3 nucleotide sequence: TGTGCCAGCAGTTACTCGTCGTCGGCGGAAAAACTGTTTTTT.

V gene TRBV7-9 combines with J gene TRBJ2-7; no reliable D call. The length of the CDR3 is 15 residues. The V end was cut by 3 bases, the J end by 2 bases, with 14 bases between. The germline V gene has CDR1 SEHNR and CDR2 FQNEAQ (reference sequence). CDR3 in DNA: TGTGCCAGCAGCTTTTTGGACGGAGCGACCTACGAGCAGTACTTC. As protein: CASSFLDGATYEQYF.

This clonotype was picked up a small number of times. In nucleotides, the CDR3 is TGTGCCAGCAGCTTAATACTCGGGACCCAGTACTTC. This encodes CASSLILGTQYF. This sequence joins TRBV7-2 and TRBJ2-5; D unresolved. The germline CDR1 and CDR2 sequences are SGHTA and FQGNSA. The germline V and J ends were trimmed by 2 bases and 7 bases, with 8 bases remaining between them. The CDR3 totals 12 residues.

Many counts were recorded for this clonotype. The rearrangement links TRBV28 to TRBJ1-1, with D unresolved. The V gene's germline CDR1 is MDHEN and CDR2 SYDVKM. The CDR3 extends over 14 amino acids. V lost 5 bases and J 5 bases, leaving 15 bases between the germline ends. The CDR3 loop is CASSVNGRRTEAFF. The DNA for the CDR3 is TGTGCCAGCAGTGTCAACGGGAGGAGGACTGAAGCTTTCTTT.

V and J are TRBV6-2 or TRBV6-3 and TRBJ2-5; 15 bases are shared with TRBD2. The J segment lost 5 bases and the V segment lost 7 bases, leaving 8 bases of the junction unmatched. CDR3 length equals 16 residues. CDR1 and CDR2 (germline): MNHEY, SVGEGT. CDR3 DNA sequence: TGTGCCAGCACCTGGACTAGCGGGGGGGCCGGGGAGACCCAGTACTTC. Protein product: CASTWTSGGAGETQYF.

This clonotype has a count of ten or more. This chain links TRBV6-6 with TRBJ1-1; 8 bases map to TRBD1. Germline CDR1 MNHNY, CDR2 SVGAGI (reference sequence). This CDR3 is 15 amino acids long. J gave up 0 bases and V 5 bases, and 5 bases lay outside the gene matches. CDR3 in amino acids: CASSNGQGLNTEAFF. CDR3 coding DNA: TGTGCCAGCAGTAACGGACAGGGATTGAACACTGAAGCTTTCTTT.

This rearrangement joins TRBV29-1 to TRBJ2-1; TRBD2 aligns across 7 bases. The CDR3 spans 16 residues. Unmatched junction bases numbered 14, after V lost 1 base and J lost 8 bases. Germline V gene data show CDR1 as SQVTM and CDR2 as ANQGSEA. The DNA of the CDR3 is TGCAGCGTTGAAGGCCTCCCCGAGCGGGGTGATTATGAGCAGTTCTTC. Amino acid sequence: CSVEGLPERGDYEQFF.